The 16 T cell receptor beta chains in this list originate from one sample, sequenced in a study of identical twins. TCRdb reanalysed the 5' RACE reads using MiXCR and keeps one entry per CDR3 protein. The table lists 350,000 to 600,000 distinct CDR3 sequences, 13% to 15% of them singletons, with about 0.52% in the top ten. This same sample was also taken into another study, of yellow fever vaccine responses in identical twins.

Sequences were obtained from CD4+ T cells sorted from blood. The receptors derive from a woman aged 18-30 years in good health.

V usage is TRBV18 and J usage is TRBJ2-7; D is uncertain. The ends were cut back, 4 bases at V and 2 bases at J, with 12 bases in the middle. The CDR3 extends over 14 amino acids. The germline CDR1 and CDR2 sequences are KGHSH and LQKENI. The CDR3 nucleotides are TGTGCCAGCTCACGAGTGACGGATACCTACGAGCAGTACTTC. Protein: CASSRVTDTYEQYF.

V is TRBV7-6 and J is TRBJ2-1, with 9 bases aligning to TRBD2. Germline-derived CDR1 and CDR2 are SGHVS and FNYEAQ. V was pared by 1 base and J by 0 bases, with 4 bases of the junction left unmatched. The CDR3 runs 17 residues. CDR3: CASSLDLAGSSYNEQFF. CDR3 DNA sequence: TGTGCCAGCAGCTTAGATCTAGCGGGGAGCTCCTACAATGAGCAGTTCTTC.

The chain uses TRBV15 and TRBJ2-7; 9 bases match TRBD2. Looked up from germline, CDR1 is LNHNV and CDR2 is YYDKDF (reference sequence). J lost 4 bases, V lost 3 bases, and 10 bases had no gene match. The CDR3 is made up of 16 amino acids. The CDR3 region has the DNA TGTGCCACCAGCAGTCCACATAGCGGGAGTGTTTACGAGCAGTACTTC. It translates to CATSSPHSGSVYEQYF.

This clonotype was seen a few times. V usage is TRBV7-9 and J usage is TRBJ2-5; no definite D call. Trimming stripped 2 bases from V and 1 base from J, with 11 bases between. The CDR3 loop spans 15 amino acids. The germline gives CDR1 SEHNR, CDR2 FQNEAQ (reference sequence). CDR3 loop: CASSLWVGFQETQYF. CDR3 bases: TGTGCCAGCAGCTTATGGGTCGGATTCCAAGAGACCCAGTACTTC.

This clonotype was counted a few times. The chain is built from TRBV7-2 and TRBJ2-1; D is unresolved. The CDR3 is made up of 12 amino acids. V was clipped by 5 bases and J by 7 bases, with 9 bases between them. Germline V gives CDR1 SGHTA, CDR2 FQGNSA. CDR3 DNA sequence: TGTGCCAGCAGCACGAATAAGAATGAGCAGTTCTTC. The encoded protein is CASSTNKNEQFF.

This clonotype was counted at least ten times. The genes are TRBV12-3 or TRBV12-4 and TRBJ2-7; D is uncertain. There are 13 residues in the CDR3. V was clipped by 2 bases and J by 6 bases, with 11 bases between them. The DNA of the CDR3 is TGTGCCAGCAGTTTAAACTTGGGATCCGAGCAGTACTTC. Translating gives CASSLNLGSEQYF.

As concerns this clonotype: A much larger clone sits a single nucleotide away, making a read error possible. The DNA for the CDR3 is TGCGCCAGTACGGCAGGGTACGGGGAGCTGTATTTT. This translates into CASTAGYGELYF. The chain is built from TRBV4-3 and TRBJ2-2; D assignment may be TRBD1 or TRBD2 (5 bases each). The germline V gene encodes CDR1 LGHNA and CDR2 YSLEER. This CDR3 comprises 12 residues.

In this sample, this clonotype turned up a few times. The chain recombines TRBV3-1 with TRBJ1-2, with D uncertain. The CDR3 is made up of 12 amino acids. The germline V gene encodes CDR1 LGHDT and CDR2 YNNKEL (reference sequence). The ends were cut back, 0 bases at V and 8 bases at J, with 7 bases in the middle. The CDR3 here is CASSQDGVGYTF. The DNA for the CDR3 is TGTGCCAGCAGCCAAGACGGGGTCGGCTACACCTTC.

The chain has TRBV6-1 and TRBJ2-2; 14 bases are shared with TRBD2. This CDR3 has 16 amino acids. Germline CDR1 MNHNS, CDR2 SASEGT. The V gene end was trimmed by 10 bases and the J gene end by 6 bases; junction bases not matched to a gene: 10. The CDR3 loop is CATLHRLAGGSGELFF. The DNA for the CDR3 is TGTGCCACCCTTCACCGACTAGCGGGGGGGTCCGGGGAGCTGTTTTTT.

This clonotype was observed a few times. The chain links TRBV7-2 to TRBJ2-4; the match to TRBD1 covers 10 bases. The CDR3 has 15 residues. The V and J ends lost 7 bases and 9 bases, in that order; junction bases with no gene match: 12. Looked up from germline, CDR1 is SGHTA and CDR2 is FQGNSA. CDR3 sequence (DNA): TGTGCCAGCACCACGGGACAGGGGAGGAGAAGCATTCAGTACTTC. It encodes CASTTGQGRRSIQYF.

The table lists this clonotype with a few counts. This chain joins TRBV6-4 and TRBJ2-1; 10 nucleotides match TRBD1. Germline loops: CDR1 MRHNA, CDR2 SNTAGT. V lost 6 bases, J lost 8 bases, and 7 bases stayed unmatched. The CDR3 covers 14 residues. In DNA, the CDR3 is TGTGCCAGCAGCGGAATGACAGGGGGCGATGAGCAGTTCTTC. Translation: CASSGMTGGDEQFF.

The rearrangement joins TRBV5-1 to TRBJ2-3; possibly TRBD1 for D (6 bases). CDR1 and CDR2 (germline): SGHRS, YFSETQ. CDR3 size: 15 residues. V lost 0 bases and J 3 bases, leaving 11 bases between the germline ends. CDR3 in DNA: TGCGCCAGCAGCTTGGCACAGGGTAGGACAGATACGCAGTATTTT. Translation: CASSLAQGRTDTQYF.

J is TRBJ2-1 and V is TRBV20-1; possibly TRBD2 for D (6 bases). The CDR3 runs to 15 residues. Trimming took off 0 bases at V and 4 bases at J, with 13 bases between the two ends. From germline, CDR1 is DFQATT and CDR2 SNEGSKA (reference sequence). CDR3 residues: CSARDQLAAYNEQFF. CDR3 DNA sequence: TGCAGTGCTAGAGATCAACTAGCAGCTTACAATGAGCAGTTCTTC.

This clonotype was seen repeatedly, ten times or more. The chain carries TRBV7-9 and TRBJ1-2, with TRBD1 matching 7 bases. Trimming cost V 5 bases and J 6 bases; bases outside gene matches: 9. CDR3 length equals 14 residues. The germline CDR1 and CDR2 sequences are SEHNR and FQNEAQ (reference sequence). The CDR3 sequence is CASSRDSISHGYTF. The DNA of the CDR3 is TGTGCCAGCAGCCGGGACAGCATTTCTCATGGCTACACCTTC.

The V and J genes are TRBV30 and TRBJ1-2; D gene ambiguous. In germline, CDR1 is GTSNPN, CDR2 SVGIG (reference sequence). The CDR3 length is 15 residues. Trimming removed 0 bases at V and 5 bases at J, with 16 bases between. This chain's CDR3 is CAWSVRVAPEYGYTF. The CDR3 DNA is TGTGCCTGGAGTGTACGCGTGGCCCCGGAGTATGGCTACACCTTC.

The chain carries TRBV27 and TRBJ2-7, with D possibly TRBD1 on 6 matching bases. The CDR3 has 17 amino acids. The V gene lost 10 bases and the J gene lost 2 bases, with 27 bases spanning the gap. CDR1 is MNHEY and CDR2 is SMNVEV in the germline V gene (reference sequence). CDR3 sequence reads: CATSPLLPETGTYEQYF. CDR3 nucleotides: TGTGCCACGTCCCCCCTTCTCCCCGAGACAGGTACCTACGAGCAGTACTTC.